These T cell receptor beta chains were read from a single sample in a study of cytomegalovirus exposure and HLA in healthy donors. Sequencing was performed with immunoSEQ multiplex PCR; in TCRdb, only in-frame clones are kept and a portion is missing. The data contain a few hundred thousand clones, approximately 80% of them seen just once; the ten biggest clones take up about 3%. Sequencing input: PBMCs. These TCRs come from a young man in good health and CMV-seronegative. Both conserved end residues are part of each CDR3. The order of the fields is D gene, J gene, V gene, clone size, CDR3 DNA, CDR3 protein. The D gene is left open where the match is weak. Some rows mark clone size as missing; the rest say once, few, many or name a class of expanded clone.

d_call: .
j_call: TRBJ1-5
v_call: TRBV19
clone_size: .
cdr3_nt: TGTGCCAGTAGTATGATGGCAGGGTCGAGTCAGCCCCAGCATTTT
cdr3_aa: CASSMMAGSSQPQHF

d_call: .
j_call: TRBJ2-1
v_call: TRBV10-3
clone_size: .
cdr3_nt: TGTGCCATCAGTTCCACTAGTAGCTCCTACAATGAGCAGTTCTTC
cdr3_aa: CAISSTSSSYNEQFF

d_call: TRBD1
j_call: TRBJ1-2
v_call: TRBV29-1
clone_size: .
cdr3_nt: TGCAGCGTCGCGAACCGGGACAGGGACTCGGGGAACTATGGCTACACCTTC
cdr3_aa: CSVANRDRDSGNYGYTF

d_call: .
j_call: TRBJ2-5
v_call: TRBV5-4
clone_size: few
cdr3_nt: TGTGCCAGCAGCCCCGAGGGGGTGGGGGAGACCCAGTACTTC
cdr3_aa: CASSPEGVGETQYF

d_call: TRBD1
j_call: TRBJ1-4
v_call: TRBV7-6
clone_size: once
cdr3_nt: TGTGCCAGCAGCTTAGGGACAGGGGGCGAAAAACTGTTTTTT
cdr3_aa: CASSLGTGGEKLFF

d_call: .
j_call: TRBJ2-1
v_call: TRBV7-3
clone_size: .
cdr3_nt: TGTGCCAGCAGCCCTTCGGAGGCTTACAATGAGCAGTTCTTC
cdr3_aa: CASSPSEAYNEQFF

d_call: .
j_call: TRBJ1-6
v_call: TRBV6-6
clone_size: .
cdr3_nt: TGTGCCAGCAGTCCCCCCAAGGGGGGGGGCAATTCACCCCTCCACTTT
cdr3_aa: CASSPPKGGGNSPLHF

d_call: TRBD2
j_call: TRBJ2-5
v_call: TRBV5-1
clone_size: .
cdr3_nt: TGCGCCAGCAGCTTTTCTAGCGGGGGGGCCCAAGAGACCCAGTACTTC
cdr3_aa: CASSFSSGGAQETQYF

d_call: .
j_call: TRBJ2-1
v_call: TRBV25-1
clone_size: .
cdr3_nt: TGTGCCAGCAGTGACCAGAGGCGAAATGAGCAGTTCTTC
cdr3_aa: CASSDQRRNEQFF

d_call: TRBD1
j_call: TRBJ1-1
v_call: TRBV7-3
clone_size: .
cdr3_nt: TGTGCCAGCAGCTCTAGATCCGGGACAGGGAACACTGAAGCTTTCTTT
cdr3_aa: CASSSRSGTGNTEAFF

d_call: .
j_call: TRBJ2-5
v_call: TRBV19
clone_size: .
cdr3_nt: TGTGCCAGTAGCACAGGGATCCAAGAGACCCAGTACTTC
cdr3_aa: CASSTGIQETQYF

d_call: .
j_call: TRBJ2-7
v_call: TRBV5-1
clone_size: .
cdr3_nt: TGCGCCAGCAGCTTGGAAAACGGAGCCTACTACGAGCAGTACTTC
cdr3_aa: CASSLENGAYYEQYF

d_call: .
j_call: TRBJ1-3
v_call: TRBV11-1
clone_size: few
cdr3_nt: TGTGCCAGCAGCTCACGGGGCTCTGGAAACACCATATATTTT
cdr3_aa: CASSSRGSGNTIYF

d_call: .
j_call: TRBJ2-7
v_call: TRBV6-5
clone_size: .
cdr3_nt: TGTGCCAGCAGTCGTGGCAGGGCCTACGAGCAGTACTTC
cdr3_aa: CASSRGRAYEQYF

d_call: .
j_call: TRBJ1-1
v_call: TRBV11-2
clone_size: .
cdr3_nt: TGTGCCAGCAGCCTGCTAGCGGGGAAAGCTTTCTTT
cdr3_aa: CASSLLAGKAFF

d_call: TRBD1
j_call: TRBJ2-7
v_call: TRBV7-9
clone_size: .
cdr3_nt: TGTGCCAGCAGCCGTCACAGGGGCGATACCTACGAGCAGTACTTC
cdr3_aa: CASSRHRGDTYEQYF

d_call: TRBD1
j_call: TRBJ1-2
v_call: TRBV6-5
clone_size: .
cdr3_nt: TGTGCCAGCAGTTCCCTTCCTGACAGGGTAGATGGCTACACCTTC
cdr3_aa: CASSSLPDRVDGYTF

d_call: TRBD1
j_call: TRBJ1-1
v_call: TRBV6-5
clone_size: .
cdr3_nt: TGTGCCAGCAGTTCAGACAGGGGTGGCACTGAAGCTTTCTTT
cdr3_aa: CASSSDRGGTEAFF

d_call: .
j_call: TRBJ1-2
v_call: TRBV27
clone_size: once
cdr3_nt: TGTGCCAGCAGTTTACCCCCTCCGGGGGGGGGTTATGGCTACACCTTC
cdr3_aa: CASSLPPPGGGYGYTF

d_call: .
j_call: TRBJ2-5
v_call: TRBV2
clone_size: .
cdr3_nt: TGTGCCAGCCTGGGACAACCCCAAGAGACCCAGTACTTC
cdr3_aa: CASLGQPQETQYF

d_call: TRBD1
j_call: TRBJ2-1
v_call: TRBV7-3
clone_size: .
cdr3_nt: TGTGCCAGCAGCTTAACGGACAGGGTGTCGAAAAGCTCCTACAATGAGCAGTTCTTC
cdr3_aa: CASSLTDRVSKSSYNEQFF

d_call: .
j_call: TRBJ2-7
v_call: TRBV11-2
clone_size: once
cdr3_nt: TGTGCCAGCAGCTCTCCTTGGAGAGTCTACGAGCAGTACTTC
cdr3_aa: CASSSPWRVYEQYF

d_call: .
j_call: TRBJ2-7
v_call: TRBV6-6
clone_size: .
cdr3_nt: TGTGCCAGCAAACCCCAGCTAGGCGTCCCCTCCTACGAGCAGTACTTC
cdr3_aa: CASKPQLGVPSYEQYF

d_call: .
j_call: TRBJ2-6
v_call: TRBV7-2
clone_size: .
cdr3_nt: TGTGCCAGCAGCGCTAACTCTGGGGCCAACGTCCTGACTTTC
cdr3_aa: CASSANSGANVLTF

d_call: TRBD1
j_call: TRBJ2-1
v_call: TRBV5-1
clone_size: .
cdr3_nt: TGCGCCAGCAGCTTGGCCCCCCAGGGGGTGAACAATGAGCAGTTCTTC
cdr3_aa: CASSLAPQGVNNEQFF

d_call: .
j_call: TRBJ2-1
v_call: TRBV7-9
clone_size: .
cdr3_nt: TGTTCCAGCAGCCCCTTGCAGTTCTCCTACAATGAGCAGTTCTTC
cdr3_aa: CSSSPLQFSYNEQFF

d_call: TRBD1
j_call: TRBJ1-5
v_call: TRBV19
clone_size: .
cdr3_nt: TGTGCCAGTAGTAAATCACAGGGGAATCAGCCCCAGCATTTT
cdr3_aa: CASSKSQGNQPQHF

d_call: .
j_call: TRBJ2-5
v_call: TRBV27
clone_size: once
cdr3_nt: TGTGCCAGCAGCCAAGACTATACGGAGACCCAGTACTTC
cdr3_aa: CASSQDYTETQYF

d_call: TRBD1
j_call: TRBJ1-4
v_call: TRBV4-2
clone_size: few
cdr3_nt: TGTGCCAGCAGCCAAGATGGGCCCGGACAGGGAAAAGAAAAACTGTTTTTT
cdr3_aa: CASSQDGPGQGKEKLFF

d_call: TRBD1
j_call: TRBJ1-1
v_call: TRBV28
clone_size: .
cdr3_nt: TGTGCCACAGGGACAGGGAAAACTGAAGCTTTCTTT
cdr3_aa: CATGTGKTEAFF

d_call: .
j_call: TRBJ2-2
v_call: TRBV5-1
clone_size: .
cdr3_nt: TGCGCCAGCAGCTCCCGAGTCACCGGGGAGCTGTTTTTT
cdr3_aa: CASSSRVTGELFF

d_call: TRBD1
j_call: TRBJ1-6
v_call: TRBV9
clone_size: .
cdr3_nt: TGTGCCAGCGGACCACAGGGGGCCTCCCCTGATTCACCCCTCCACTTT
cdr3_aa: CASGPQGASPDSPLHF

d_call: .
j_call: TRBJ1-4
v_call: TRBV5-1
clone_size: .
cdr3_nt: TGCGCCAGCACCTGGGGCAGATTTCCAACTAATGAAAAACTGTTTTTT
cdr3_aa: CASTWGRFPTNEKLFF

d_call: TRBD1
j_call: TRBJ2-7
v_call: TRBV6-1
clone_size: .
cdr3_nt: TGTGCCAGCTGGCTCGGGACAGGCTACGCGCAAGGGCAGTACTTC
cdr3_aa: CASWLGTGYAQGQYF

d_call: .
j_call: TRBJ2-7
v_call: TRBV9
clone_size: .
cdr3_nt: TGTGCCAGCAGCTTCCGGGACACAGACTACGAGCAGTACTTC
cdr3_aa: CASSFRDTDYEQYF

d_call: .
j_call: TRBJ2-7
v_call: TRBV28
clone_size: once
cdr3_nt: TGTGCCACCTATAGGGGGAGCGAGCAGTACTTC
cdr3_aa: CATYRGSEQYF

d_call: TRBD1
j_call: TRBJ1-1
v_call: TRBV10-3
clone_size: few
cdr3_nt: TGTGCCACGGGGACAGTTAACACTGAAGCTTTCTTT
cdr3_aa: CATGTVNTEAFF

d_call: .
j_call: TRBJ2-7
v_call: TRBV5-1
clone_size: .
cdr3_nt: TGCGCCAGCAGCGGGGACACCGTGGACTTATTCGCCGAGCAGTACTTC
cdr3_aa: CASSGDTVDLFAEQYF

d_call: TRBD2
j_call: TRBJ2-5
v_call: TRBV9
clone_size: .
cdr3_nt: TGTGCCAGCAGCGCTTTAGCGGGGGTTCAAGAGACCCAGTACTTC
cdr3_aa: CASSALAGVQETQYF

d_call: TRBD1
j_call: TRBJ2-4
v_call: TRBV27
clone_size: .
cdr3_nt: TGTGCCAGCAGTTCCGTTACCGGGACAGGGAGGTTAAACATTCAGTACTTC
cdr3_aa: CASSSVTGTGRLNIQYF

d_call: TRBD1
j_call: TRBJ2-3
v_call: TRBV5-1
clone_size: .
cdr3_nt: TGCGCCAGCAGCTTGGCCCTCACGGGACAGGGTATAGATACGCAGTATTTT
cdr3_aa: CASSLALTGQGIDTQYF

d_call: TRBD1
j_call: TRBJ2-7
v_call: TRBV27
clone_size: .
cdr3_nt: TGTGCCAGCAGTTTATCAAGGGACAGGGCCTACGAGCAGTACTTC
cdr3_aa: CASSLSRDRAYEQYF

d_call: TRBD1
j_call: TRBJ2-7
v_call: TRBV2
clone_size: few
cdr3_nt: TGTGCCAGCAGTGAAGCGCGAGACTGGACAGGGAAAGGTGAGCAGTACTTC
cdr3_aa: CASSEARDWTGKGEQYF

d_call: TRBD1
j_call: TRBJ2-7
v_call: TRBV25-1
clone_size: once
cdr3_nt: TGTGCCAGCAGTGAAACACAGGGGCCGCCCTACGAGCAGTACTTC
cdr3_aa: CASSETQGPPYEQYF

d_call: TRBD1
j_call: TRBJ1-2
v_call: TRBV7-9
clone_size: few
cdr3_nt: TGTGCCAGCGAGACTCTAACAGGGGGAGGTTCCTATAACTATGGCTACACCTTC
cdr3_aa: CASETLTGGGSYNYGYTF

d_call: .
j_call: TRBJ2-5
v_call: TRBV10-2
clone_size: once
cdr3_nt: TGCGCCAGCAGGGACAGTCATCAAGAGACCCAGTACTTC
cdr3_aa: CASRDSHQETQYF

d_call: .
j_call: TRBJ1-5
v_call: TRBV9
clone_size: .
cdr3_nt: TGTGCCAGCAGCGTAGCAGGGTCTAATCAGCCCCAGCATTTT
cdr3_aa: CASSVAGSNQPQHF

d_call: TRBD1
j_call: TRBJ1-5
v_call: TRBV7-2
clone_size: .
cdr3_nt: TGTGCCAGCAGCTTACAGGGGGCCTCTAGCAATCAGCCCCAGCATTTT
cdr3_aa: CASSLQGASSNQPQHF

d_call: TRBD1
j_call: TRBJ1-6
v_call: TRBV6-6
clone_size: few
cdr3_nt: TGTGCCAGCAGCCTCCAGGGACAGGGGACCCTCCACTTT
cdr3_aa: CASSLQGQGTLHF

d_call: .
j_call: TRBJ2-6
v_call: TRBV19
clone_size: .
cdr3_nt: TGTGCCAGTAGTATTGGCTCGGGACTGATCTCTGGGGCCAGCGTCCTGACTTTC
cdr3_aa: CASSIGSGLISGASVLTF

d_call: .
j_call: TRBJ2-3
v_call: TRBV5-1
clone_size: .
cdr3_nt: TGCGCCAGCAGCTTGCCAGGGAGCACAGATACGCAGTATTTT
cdr3_aa: CASSLPGSTDTQYF

d_call: TRBD1
j_call: TRBJ1-5
v_call: TRBV2
clone_size: .
cdr3_nt: TGTGCCAGTCACGACAGGGAGAATCAGCCCCAGCATTTT
cdr3_aa: CASHDRENQPQHF

d_call: .
j_call: TRBJ1-2
v_call: TRBV15
clone_size: .
cdr3_nt: TGTGCCACCAGCAGTTATTCGTCAGGGTTGAATGGCTACACCTTC
cdr3_aa: CATSSYSSGLNGYTF

d_call: TRBD2
j_call: TRBJ2-1
v_call: TRBV5-1
clone_size: .
cdr3_nt: TGCGCCAGCAGCTTTAGCGGGGGGTCCGTCAATGAGCAGTTCTTC
cdr3_aa: CASSFSGGSVNEQFF

d_call: TRBD1
j_call: TRBJ1-2
v_call: TRBV28
clone_size: .
cdr3_nt: TGTGCCAGCAGGGAGGGGGCGGAATACTATGGCTACACCTTC
cdr3_aa: CASREGAEYYGYTF

d_call: .
j_call: TRBJ1-5
v_call: TRBV6-1
clone_size: .
cdr3_nt: TGTGCCAGCAGTGACAGTTATAGCAATCAGCCCCAGCATTTT
cdr3_aa: CASSDSYSNQPQHF

d_call: .
j_call: TRBJ2-5
v_call: TRBV5-4
clone_size: .
cdr3_nt: TGTGCCAGCAGCTGGGCCCCTTCGGAGACCCAGTACTTC
cdr3_aa: CASSWAPSETQYF

d_call: .
j_call: TRBJ2-7
v_call: TRBV6-1
clone_size: .
cdr3_nt: TGTGCCAGCACCTTAACCTACGAGCAGTACTTC
cdr3_aa: CASTLTYEQYF

d_call: TRBD1
j_call: TRBJ1-5
v_call: TRBV2
clone_size: .
cdr3_nt: TGTGCCAGCAGTGGGGACAGGGGGCCTTATAGCAATCAGCCCCAGCATTTT
cdr3_aa: CASSGDRGPYSNQPQHF

d_call: .
j_call: TRBJ2-2
v_call: TRBV27
clone_size: .
cdr3_nt: TGTGCCAGCAGTTTTGGGACACAGAACACCGGGGAGCTGTTTTTT
cdr3_aa: CASSFGTQNTGELFF